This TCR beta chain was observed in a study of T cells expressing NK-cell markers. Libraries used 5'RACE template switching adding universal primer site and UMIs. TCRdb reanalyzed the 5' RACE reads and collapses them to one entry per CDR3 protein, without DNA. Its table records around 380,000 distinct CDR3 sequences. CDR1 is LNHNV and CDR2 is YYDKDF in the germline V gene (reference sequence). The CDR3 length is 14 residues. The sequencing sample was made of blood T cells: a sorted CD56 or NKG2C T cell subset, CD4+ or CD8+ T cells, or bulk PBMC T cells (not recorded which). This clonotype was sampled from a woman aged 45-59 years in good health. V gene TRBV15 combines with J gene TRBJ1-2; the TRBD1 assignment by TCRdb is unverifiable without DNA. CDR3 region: CATSRDSGEGGYTF.